A selection of T cell receptor beta chains follows, all from one sample in a study of T cell responses to AZD1222 COVID-19 vaccine. Method: immunoSEQ multiplex PCR; TCRdb's copy keeps in-frame clones and lacks some. The sample contains around 100,000 clones, roughly nine tenths of which appear only once. This material consisted of peripheral blood, taken on day 0 of AZD1222 vaccination. The receptors come from an adult in good health. CDR3s include the opening cysteine and the closing phenylalanine or tryptophan. The order of the fields is J gene, V gene, D gene, clone size, CDR3 protein, CDR3 DNA. The D gene is left open where the match is weak. A clone size is listed for some rows: how often the clone was seen (once, few, many), or a class if it is expanded.

j_call: TRBJ1-4; v_call: TRBV2; d_call: .; clone_size: few; cdr3_aa: CASSDPVANEKLFF; cdr3_nt: TGTGCCAGCAGTGACCCGGTGGCTAATGAAAAACTGTTTTTT
j_call: TRBJ1-1; v_call: TRBV29-1; d_call: .; clone_size: .; cdr3_aa: CSVYRERVDTEAFF; cdr3_nt: TGCAGCGTTTATCGAGAAAGAGTGGACACTGAAGCTTTCTTT
j_call: TRBJ1-3; v_call: TRBV29-1; d_call: TRBD1; clone_size: .; cdr3_aa: CSVAAGTGWKNTIYF; cdr3_nt: TGCAGCGTCGCTGCGGGGACAGGGTGGAAAAACACCATATATTTT
j_call: TRBJ1-3; v_call: TRBV28; d_call: .; clone_size: .; cdr3_aa: CASSFVGGLSGNTIYF; cdr3_nt: TGTGCCAGCAGTTTCGTGGGGGGTTTATCGGGAAACACCATATATTTT
j_call: TRBJ1-2; v_call: TRBV12-3/TRBV12-4; d_call: .; clone_size: .; cdr3_aa: CASRDLVDGYTF; cdr3_nt: TGTGCCAGCAGGGACCTAGTGGATGGCTACACCTTC
j_call: TRBJ2-3; v_call: TRBV6-5; d_call: .; clone_size: .; cdr3_aa: CASSVAAWTDTQYF; cdr3_nt: TGTGCCAGCAGCGTAGCGGCATGGACAGATACGCAGTATTTT
j_call: TRBJ1-4; v_call: TRBV6-1; d_call: .; clone_size: few; cdr3_aa: CASSEAAGIQTNEKLFF; cdr3_nt: TGTGCCAGCAGTGAAGCGGCAGGGATTCAGACTAATGAAAAACTGTTTTTT
j_call: TRBJ1-1; v_call: TRBV18; d_call: .; clone_size: .; cdr3_aa: CASSPREGGDTEAFF; cdr3_nt: TGTGCCAGCTCACCCCGGGAGGGAGGGGACACTGAAGCTTTCTTT
j_call: TRBJ2-7; v_call: TRBV4-1; d_call: TRBD1; clone_size: .; cdr3_aa: CASSQEAGGGYEQYF; cdr3_nt: TGCGCCAGCAGCCAAGAGGCAGGGGGCGGCTACGAGCAGTACTTC
j_call: TRBJ2-1; v_call: TRBV4-3; d_call: .; clone_size: .; cdr3_aa: CASSQVWVGYNEQFF; cdr3_nt: TGCGCCAGCAGCCAAGTCTGGGTGGGCTACAATGAGCAGTTCTTC
j_call: TRBJ2-7; v_call: TRBV7-9; d_call: .; clone_size: .; cdr3_aa: CASSQAIAPGEQYF; cdr3_nt: TGTGCCAGCAGCCAGGCCATAGCGCCGGGGGAGCAGTACTTC
j_call: TRBJ1-1; v_call: TRBV4-3; d_call: .; clone_size: .; cdr3_aa: CASSQARRSFDTEAFF; cdr3_nt: TGCGCCAGCAGCCAAGCCCGAAGGTCCTTCGACACTGAAGCTTTCTTT
j_call: TRBJ2-7; v_call: TRBV5-6; d_call: TRBD2; clone_size: .; cdr3_aa: CASSRAGLASHEQYF; cdr3_nt: TGTGCCAGCAGCAGGGCGGGACTAGCGTCCCACGAGCAGTACTTC
j_call: TRBJ1-2; v_call: TRBV9; d_call: TRBD1; clone_size: .; cdr3_aa: CASSEGQGAAYGYTF; cdr3_nt: TGTGCCAGCAGCGAGGGACAGGGGGCGGCCTATGGCTACACCTTC
j_call: TRBJ1-1; v_call: TRBV14; d_call: .; clone_size: few; cdr3_aa: CASSQVSKETFF; cdr3_nt: TGTGCCAGCAGCCAAGTTAGCAAGGAGACTTTCTTT
j_call: TRBJ2-1; v_call: TRBV10-3; d_call: TRBD2; clone_size: .; cdr3_aa: CAAKTRPGLGLSEQFF; cdr3_nt: TGTGCCGCCAAAACAAGGCCGGGACTAGGGCTTTCGGAGCAGTTCTTC